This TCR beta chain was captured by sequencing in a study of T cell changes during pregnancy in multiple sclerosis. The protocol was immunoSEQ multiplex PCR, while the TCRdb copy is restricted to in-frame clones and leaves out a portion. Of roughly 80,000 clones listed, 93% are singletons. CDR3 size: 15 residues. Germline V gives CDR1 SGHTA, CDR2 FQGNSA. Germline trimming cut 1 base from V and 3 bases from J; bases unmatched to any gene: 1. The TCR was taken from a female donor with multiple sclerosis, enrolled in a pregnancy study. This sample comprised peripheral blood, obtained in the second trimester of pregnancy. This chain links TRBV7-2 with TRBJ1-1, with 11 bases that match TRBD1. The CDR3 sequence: CASSLEDRGHTEAFF. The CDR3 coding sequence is TGTGCCAGCAGCTTAGAGGACAGGGGGCACACTGAAGCTTTCTTT.